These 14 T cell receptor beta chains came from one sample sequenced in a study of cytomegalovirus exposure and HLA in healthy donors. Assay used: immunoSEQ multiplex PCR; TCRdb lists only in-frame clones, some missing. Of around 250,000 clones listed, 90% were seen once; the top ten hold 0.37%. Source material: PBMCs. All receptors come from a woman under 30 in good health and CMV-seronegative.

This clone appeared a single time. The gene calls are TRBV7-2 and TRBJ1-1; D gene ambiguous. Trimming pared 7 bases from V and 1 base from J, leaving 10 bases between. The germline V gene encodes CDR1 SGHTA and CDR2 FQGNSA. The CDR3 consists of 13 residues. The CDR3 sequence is CASTSSPNTEAFF. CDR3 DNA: TGTGCCAGCACCTCCTCCCCGAACACTGAAGCTTTCTTT.

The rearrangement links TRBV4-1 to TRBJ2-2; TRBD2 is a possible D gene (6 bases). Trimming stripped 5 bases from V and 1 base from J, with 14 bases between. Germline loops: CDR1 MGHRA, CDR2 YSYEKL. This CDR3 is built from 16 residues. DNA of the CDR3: TGCGCCAGCAGCTCTAGTTGGGGGGAGAACACCGGGGAGCTGTTTTTT. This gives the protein CASSSSWGENTGELFF.

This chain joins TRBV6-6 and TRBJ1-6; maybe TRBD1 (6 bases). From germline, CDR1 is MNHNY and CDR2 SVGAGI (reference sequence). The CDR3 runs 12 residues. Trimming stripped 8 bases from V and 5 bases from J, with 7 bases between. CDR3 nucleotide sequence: TGTGCCAGCGCAGGGGATAATTCACCCCTCCACTTT. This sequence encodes CASAGDNSPLHF.

CDR3 loop: CASSSNRPGPGADTQYF. The CDR3 bases are TGTGCCAGCAGTTCGAATCGGCCGGGCCCGGGGGCAGATACGCAGTATTTT. The chain joins TRBV27 to TRBJ2-3; possibly TRBD2 for D (6 bases). The CDR3 is 17 residues long. Looked up from germline, CDR1 is MNHEY and CDR2 is SMNVEV (reference sequence). V was clipped by 4 bases and J by 4 bases, with 21 bases between them.

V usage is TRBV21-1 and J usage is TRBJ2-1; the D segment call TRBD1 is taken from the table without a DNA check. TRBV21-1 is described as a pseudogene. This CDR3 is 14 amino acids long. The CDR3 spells CASSSRDRVNEQFF. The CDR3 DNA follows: TGTGCCAGCAGCTCCCGGGACAGGGTAAATGAGCAGTTCTTC.

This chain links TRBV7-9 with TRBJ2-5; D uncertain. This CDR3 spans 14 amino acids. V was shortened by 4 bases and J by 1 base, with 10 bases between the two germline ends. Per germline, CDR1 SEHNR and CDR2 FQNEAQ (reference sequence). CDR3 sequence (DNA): TGTGCCAGCAGCTCACCCAGAACCCAAGAGACCCAGTACTTC. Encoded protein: CASSSPRTQETQYF. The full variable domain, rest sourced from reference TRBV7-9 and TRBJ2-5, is DTGVSQNPRHKITKRGQNVTFRCDPISEHNRLYWYRQTLGQGPEFLTYFQNEAQLEKSRLLSDRFSAERPKGSFSTLEIQRTEQGDSAMYLCASSSPRTQETQYFGPGTRLLVL.

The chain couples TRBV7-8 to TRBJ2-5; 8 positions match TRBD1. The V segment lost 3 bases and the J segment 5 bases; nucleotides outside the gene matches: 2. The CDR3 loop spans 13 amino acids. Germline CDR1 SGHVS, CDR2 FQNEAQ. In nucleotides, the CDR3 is TGTGCCAGCAGCTTTGACAGGGGCGAGACCCAGTACTTC. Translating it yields CASSFDRGETQYF.

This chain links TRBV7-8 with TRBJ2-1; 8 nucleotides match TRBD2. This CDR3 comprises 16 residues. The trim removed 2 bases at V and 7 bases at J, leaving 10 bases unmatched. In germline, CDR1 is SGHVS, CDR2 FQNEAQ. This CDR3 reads CASSLRPGRGVNEQFF. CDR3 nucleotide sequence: TGTGCCAGCAGCTTACGCCCAGGGCGGGGGGTTAATGAGCAGTTCTTC.

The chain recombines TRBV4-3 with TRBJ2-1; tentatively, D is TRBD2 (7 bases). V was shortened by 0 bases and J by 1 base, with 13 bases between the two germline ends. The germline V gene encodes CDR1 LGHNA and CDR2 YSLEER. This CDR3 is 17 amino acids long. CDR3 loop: CASSQDSGGLSYNEQFF. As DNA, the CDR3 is TGCGCCAGCAGCCAAGATTCCGGGGGGCTGTCCTACAATGAGCAGTTCTTC.

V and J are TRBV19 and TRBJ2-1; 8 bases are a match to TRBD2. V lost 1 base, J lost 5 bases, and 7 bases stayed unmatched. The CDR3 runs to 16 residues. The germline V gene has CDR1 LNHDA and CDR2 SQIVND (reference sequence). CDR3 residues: CASSIGRGGGHNEQFF. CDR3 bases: TGTGCCAGTAGTATAGGCCGGGGGGGCGGCCACAATGAGCAGTTCTTC.

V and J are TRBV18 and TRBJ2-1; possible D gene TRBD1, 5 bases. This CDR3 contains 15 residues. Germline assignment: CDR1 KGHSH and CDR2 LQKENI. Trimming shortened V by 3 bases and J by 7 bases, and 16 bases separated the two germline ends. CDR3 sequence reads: CASSPFLRQLNEQFF. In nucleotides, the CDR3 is TGTGCCAGCTCACCTTTCCTGAGACAGTTGAATGAGCAGTTCTTC.

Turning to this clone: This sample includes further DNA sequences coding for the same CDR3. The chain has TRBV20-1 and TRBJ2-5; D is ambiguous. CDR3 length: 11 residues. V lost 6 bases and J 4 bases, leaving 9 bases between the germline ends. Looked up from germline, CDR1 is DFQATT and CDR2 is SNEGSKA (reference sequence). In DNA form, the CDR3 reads TGCAGTGCCAGGCCCGGAGAGACCCAGTACTTC. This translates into CSARPGETQYF.

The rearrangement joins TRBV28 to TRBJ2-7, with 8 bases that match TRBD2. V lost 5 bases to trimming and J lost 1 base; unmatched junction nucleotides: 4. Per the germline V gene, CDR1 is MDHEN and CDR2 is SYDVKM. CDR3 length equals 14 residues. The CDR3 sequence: CASSPPGGSYEQYV. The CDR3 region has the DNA TGTGCCAGCAGTCCCCCGGGGGGGTCCTACGAGCAGTACGTC.

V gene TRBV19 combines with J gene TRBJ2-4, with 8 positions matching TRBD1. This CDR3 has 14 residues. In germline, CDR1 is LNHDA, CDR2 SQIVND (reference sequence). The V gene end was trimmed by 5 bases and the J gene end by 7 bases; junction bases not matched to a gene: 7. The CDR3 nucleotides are TGTGCCAGTAGTCCGGGACAGGATTGGAACATTCAGTACTTC. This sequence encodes CASSPGQDWNIQYF.